The clone carrying this T cell receptor beta chain came up once. Its target is unknown. The data originate from a study of persistence of HIV-infected CD4 T cells. Overall study context: Multiple blood draws of up to roughly 200 mL, except a couple of donors with single leukapheresis.

The CDR3 runs to 19 residues. Germline CDR1 reads KGHSH; CDR2 reads LQKENI. Trimming took 1 base from V and 4 from J, leaving 23 bases between them. Cells were stimulated nonspecifically with anti-CD3/anti-CD28 magnetic beads. Sorting selected CD4+ T cells upregulating both CD40 ligand and CD69. Adults with HIV-1 started suppressive ART while chronically infected. Before stimulation, PBMCs underwent CD8+ T cell depletion. The libraries were made with immunoSEQ version 4 in survey mode. Data came from immunoSEQ multiplex PCR; TCRdb stores just in-frame clones and leaves some out. The sample lists roughly 43,000 clones, just over 90% seen once, with roughly 1.8% in the top ten. Points from the study as a whole: CMV- and Gag-responding cells had lower TCRbeta richness than CD3/CD28-responding cells.

The material was CD4+ T cells sorted from PBMCs after approximately 20-hour stimulation, obtained from a patient who received antiretroviral therapy. This chain uses TRBV18 with TRBJ2-1, with D possibly being TRBD2 (9 bases). The TCR sequence derives from an adult man with HIV who was CMV-seropositive. This CDR3 is CASSPRGQASSGDYNEQFF. As DNA, the CDR3 is TGTGCCAGCTCACCACGGGGACAGGCGTCTAGCGGGGATTACAATGAGCAGTTCTTC.